The 30 T cell receptor beta chains given below trace back to one sample, sequenced in a study of shared clonotypes between healthy human individuals (dated by TCRdb to about 2020). Receptor amplification or capture employed the immunoSEQ multiplex PCR assay. TCRdb stores this immuneACCESS table with in-frame sequences only. Part of the clones is absent; in the studies checked, under half of the shortfall reflects unresolved V genes, and no reason is known for the rest. The sample contains 1,400,000 or so clones, around 98.5% of them found a single time. The ten most abundant clones make up roughly 0.36% of the sample. The sequenced sample consisted of naive CD4+ T cells sorted from blood. The cell subset or site label on this specimen signifies: CD45RA+ positively selected. These TCRs come from a man in his thirties or forties in good health.

The rearrangement uses TRBV7-9 and TRBJ2-7, with D perhaps being TRBD1 or TRBD2 (5 bases each). CDR1 and CDR2 (germline): SEHNR, FQNEAQ (reference sequence). This CDR3 has 13 amino acids. V lost 8 bases, J lost 6 bases, and 17 bases lay in between. The CDR3 DNA reads as TGTGCCAGCTGGGGGTTAGGGCGTAGCGAGCAGTACTTC. Residues: CASWGLGRSEQYF.

The genes are TRBV7-2 and TRBJ1-3; no firm D call. Germline V gene lookup returns CDR1 SGHTA and CDR2 FQGNSA. The CDR3 length is 15 residues. Trimming took 2 bases from V and 3 from J, leaving 11 bases between them. CDR3: CASSLSPALGNTIYF. Written as DNA, the CDR3 is TGTGCCAGCAGCTTAAGTCCCGCCCTTGGAAACACCATATATTTT. Together with reference TRBV7-2 and TRBJ1-3, the CDR3 gives the full variable domain: GAGVSQSPSNKVTEKGKDVELRCDPISGHTALYWYRQSLGQGLEFLIYFQGNSAPDKSGLPSDRFSAERTGGSVSTLTIQRTQQEDSAVYLCASSLSPALGNTIYFGEGSWLTVV.

V and J are TRBV28 and TRBJ1-2; D is unresolved. The germline CDR1 and CDR2 sequences are MDHEN and SYDVKM. The length of the CDR3 is 12 residues. Deletions cut 5 bases from V and 7 bases from J, with 11 bases between. The CDR3 DNA sequence: TGTGCCAGCAGTCCGCCCCTGGGTGGCTACACCTTC. It yields the protein CASSPPLGGYTF.

With respect to this clone: Other DNA sequences in this sample translate to the same CDR3. The chain couples TRBV5-1 to TRBJ2-3, with no clear D. The CDR3 extends over 12 amino acids. Germline loops: CDR1 SGHRS, CDR2 YFSETQ. Trimming shortened V by 4 bases and J by 5 bases, and 8 bases separated the two germline ends. The CDR3 nucleotides read TGCGCCAGCAGCAGCCAAGGAGATACGCAGTATTTT. Its translation: CASSSQGDTQYF.

The rearrangement joins TRBV18 to TRBJ2-5; D gene ambiguous. The length of the CDR3 is 12 residues. Per the germline V gene, CDR1 is KGHSH and CDR2 is LQKENI. V was cut by 4 bases and J by 7 bases, with 10 bases left in between. In DNA form, the CDR3 reads TGTGCCAGCTCACAAGGAAAAGGGACCCAGTACTTC. Residues: CASSQGKGTQYF.

This chain links TRBV7-8 with TRBJ1-2; D might be TRBD1 (5 bases). Trimming shortened V by 5 bases and J by 6 bases, and 22 bases separated the two germline ends. There are 16 residues in the CDR3. Germline CDR1 and CDR2: SGHVS and FQNEAQ. CDR3 sequence: CASSPVPGPHRNGYTF. DNA of the CDR3: TGTGCCAGCAGCCCGGTTCCAGGGCCTCACAGGAATGGCTACACCTTC.

J is TRBJ2-3 and V is TRBV6-5; the D gene could be TRBD1 or TRBD2 (6 bases each). CDR1 is MNHEY, CDR2 SVGAGI, per germline. With 4 bases removed from V and 1 base from J, the gap between germline ends came to 12 bases. CDR3 size: 15 residues. The CDR3 bases are TGTGCCAGCAGTTTCTCGGGGGCCCGCACAGATACGCAGTATTTT. It encodes CASSFSGARTDTQYF.

CDR3 in amino acids: CSVGGRNEQFF. The CDR3 DNA reads TGCAGCGTTGGGGGCAGAAATGAGCAGTTCTTC. The gene calls are TRBV29-1 and TRBJ2-1; tentatively, D is TRBD1 (5 bases). The CDR3 has 11 residues. Germline loops: CDR1 SQVTM, CDR2 ANQGSEA. Between the trimmed V and J ends, which lost 4 bases and 7 bases, there was a span of 8 bases.

The genes are TRBV4-1 and TRBJ2-1, with D possibly being TRBD1 (5 bases). V lost 3 bases and J lost 0, with 15 bases in between. The CDR3 loop spans 17 amino acids. Germline loops: CDR1 MGHRA, CDR2 YSYEKL. The CDR3 nucleotides are TGCGCCAGCAGCCAGCCAATCCAGGGAAACTCCTACAATGAGCAGTTCTTC. It is translated as CASSQPIQGNSYNEQFF.

This clone has just one count. The V gene is TRBV7-9, the J gene TRBJ2-5; D gene unclear. The V gene's germline CDR1 is SEHNR and CDR2 FQNEAQ (reference sequence). This CDR3 spans 14 amino acids. V was trimmed by 5 bases and J by 0 bases, leaving 10 bases between them. This chain's CDR3 is CASSLMQDQETQYF. CDR3 DNA: TGTGCCAGCAGCCTCATGCAGGACCAAGAGACCCAGTACTTC.

This chain links TRBV25-1 with TRBJ2-7, with 8 bases that match TRBD2. Trimming took 7 bases from V and 1 from J; bases not matched to a gene: 12. There are 16 residues in the CDR3. Germline V gene sequence: CDR1 MGHDK, CDR2 SYGVNS. The CDR3 nucleotides read TGTGCCAGCAAAGGGCCAGCGGGGGTTGGATCCTACGAGCAGTACTTC. It is translated as CASKGPAGVGSYEQYF.

Of note for this clone: At the DNA level, this CDR3 is encoded by other sequences in the same sample as well. The CDR3 DNA sequence: TGTGCCAGCAGCTTGTATAGCAATCAGCCCCAGCATTTT. It yields the protein CASSLYSNQPQHF. The rearrangement joins TRBV5-5 to TRBJ1-5; D gene unclear. CDR3 size: 13 residues. V was clipped by 1 base and J by 0 bases, with 2 bases between them. The germline CDR1 and CDR2 sequences are SGHKS and YYEKEE (reference sequence).

CDR3 sequence: CASSLGRPQEKLFF. The DNA for the CDR3 is TGCGCCAGCAGCTTGGGAAGGCCTCAGGAAAAACTGTTTTTT. The chain is built from TRBV5-1 and TRBJ1-4, with D hard to call. Germline lookup yields CDR1 SGHRS and CDR2 YFSETQ. This CDR3 has 14 residues. Trimming removed 0 bases at V and 8 bases at J, with 11 bases between.

V gene TRBV10-3 combines with J gene TRBJ1-2; 8 bases align to TRBD1. Germline loops: CDR1 ENHRY, CDR2 SYGVKD. V lost 8 bases, J lost 8 bases, and 10 bases stayed unmatched. The CDR3 is made up of 13 amino acids. The DNA of the CDR3 is TGTGCCATCGGGGTGGACAGGGTAACAGGCTACACCTTC. Translated: CAIGVDRVTGYTF.

V and J are TRBV15 and TRBJ2-7; 12 bases agree with TRBD2. The CDR3 has 18 amino acids. CDR1 is LNHNV, CDR2 YYDKDF, per germline (reference sequence). Germline trimming cut 3 bases from V and 2 bases from J; bases unmatched to any gene: 11. The DNA for the CDR3 is TGTGCCACCAGCAGGGAGACTAGCGGGGGTCGTCGAACCTACGAGCAGTACTTC. Protein sequence: CATSRETSGGRRTYEQYF.

The J gene is TRBJ2-7, the V gene TRBV18; no clear D gene. V was cut by 4 bases and J by 2 bases, with 9 bases left in between. The V gene's germline CDR1 is KGHSH and CDR2 LQKENI. The CDR3 covers 13 residues. The CDR3 loop reads CASSLDKTYEQYF. The DNA for the CDR3 is TGTGCCAGCTCACTTGACAAAACCTACGAGCAGTACTTC.

Only one count was recorded for this clone. The rearrangement links TRBV11-1 to TRBJ2-4; TRBD1 agrees at 7 bases. The length of the CDR3 is 15 residues. The V gene end was trimmed by 1 base and the J gene end by 1 base; junction bases not matched to a gene: 1. Germline CDR1 is SGHAT and CDR2 is FQDESV (reference sequence). CDR3 sequence (DNA): TGTGCCAGCAGCTTAGAACAGGGGGCCAAAAACATTCAGTACTTC. Translating gives CASSLEQGAKNIQYF.

The chain combines TRBV5-6 with TRBJ2-1; no firm D call. Trimming took off 9 bases at V and 9 bases at J, with 19 bases between the two ends. The germline V gene encodes CDR1 SGHDT and CDR2 YYEEEE. CDR3 length: 13 residues. The CDR3 sequence: CATRPASLFEQFF. As DNA, the CDR3 is TGTGCCACACGACCAGCGAGCTTGTTTGAGCAGTTCTTC.

As to this clone: The same CDR3 is also encoded by other DNA sequences in this sample. The V and J genes are TRBV7-9 and TRBJ2-7, with a weak D call TRBD1 (6 bases). Germline V CDR1 and CDR2: SEHNR, FQNEAQ (reference sequence). The CDR3 runs to 16 residues. Trimming cost V 1 base and J 1 base, with 14 bases left between them. CDR3 amino acids: CASSLVRTASSYEQYF. The CDR3 nucleotides are TGTGCCAGCAGCTTAGTCCGGACAGCTTCTTCCTACGAGCAGTACTTC.

DNA for the CDR3: TGTGCCAGTAGGCGGCAGTTTCAGGGGAGCTCCTACGAGCAGTACTTC. Its protein product is CASRRQFQGSSYEQYF. This chain joins TRBV19 and TRBJ2-7, with a tentative D call TRBD1 (6 bases). The V gene lost 6 bases and the J gene lost 0 bases, with 18 bases spanning the gap. Germline V gene data show CDR1 as LNHDA and CDR2 as SQIVND (reference sequence). This CDR3 comprises 16 residues.

The rearrangement links TRBV4-3 to TRBJ2-5, with D tentatively TRBD2 (6 bases). Germline V lookup: CDR1 LGHNA, CDR2 YSLEER. This CDR3 region has 19 residues. Trimming pared 0 bases from V and 4 bases from J, leaving 24 bases between. CDR3 DNA: TGCGCCAGCAGCCAAGATTTGCCTAGCGCCCGCGGGGTAGGAGAGACCCAGTACTTC. Amino acids: CASSQDLPSARGVGETQYF.

The chain uses TRBV7-9 and TRBJ1-1; no clear D gene. Trimming took off 2 bases at V and 3 bases at J, with 10 bases between the two ends. The CDR3 has 14 residues. Per the germline V gene, CDR1 is SEHNR and CDR2 is FQNEAQ (reference sequence). DNA of the CDR3: TGTGCCAGCAGCTTACTGATCCGAGACACTGAAGCTTTCTTT. It is translated as CASSLLIRDTEAFF.

V gene TRBV9 combines with J gene TRBJ2-1, with D hard to call. This CDR3 is 14 amino acids long. Looked up from germline, CDR1 is SGDLS and CDR2 is YYNGEE. Deletions cut 0 bases from V and 4 bases from J, with 8 bases between. DNA of the CDR3: TGTGCCAGCAGCGTAGAGGATTTTTACAATGAGCAGTTCTTC. The encoded protein is CASSVEDFYNEQFF.

V and J are TRBV7-9 and TRBJ2-7; 7 bases match TRBD1. V was clipped by 5 bases and J by 5 bases; unmatched bases: 6. CDR3 size: 13 residues. Looked up from germline, CDR1 is SEHNR and CDR2 is FQNEAQ (reference sequence). For the CDR3, the DNA is TGTGCCAGCAGCCTCCAAGGGGGCGACGAGCAGTACTTC. Amino acids: CASSLQGGDEQYF.

This rearrangement joins TRBV7-8 to TRBJ1-1; D not resolved. CDR1 and CDR2 from the germline V gene are SGHVS and FQNEAQ. The CDR3 spans 14 residues. Trimming shortened V by 4 bases and J by 5 bases, and 14 bases separated the two germline ends. CDR3 residues: CASSSQGGRTEAFF. The CDR3 DNA sequence: TGTGCCAGCAGCTCCCAAGGTGGGAGGACTGAAGCTTTCTTT. Variable domain in full (rest from reference TRBV7-8 and TRBJ1-1): GAGVSQSPRYKVAKRGQDVALRCDPISGHVSLFWYQQALGQGPEFLTYFQNEAQLDKSGLPSDRFFAERPEGSVSTLKIQRTQQEDSAVYLCASSSQGGRTEAFFGQGTRLTVV.

Concerning this clone: Different DNA sequences within this sample yield the same CDR3. J is TRBJ1-1 and V is TRBV7-2; D not resolved. The CDR3 sequence is 13 residues long. V was pared by 5 bases and J by 0 bases, with 7 bases between. The germline CDR1 and CDR2 sequences are SGHTA and FQGNSA. The CDR3 spells CASSPELNTEAFF. The CDR3 DNA reads as TGTGCCAGCAGCCCCGAGTTGAACACTGAAGCTTTCTTT. The entire variable domain, with the rest obtained from reference TRBV7-2 and TRBJ1-1, is as follows: GAGVSQSPSNKVTEKGKDVELRCDPISGHTALYWYRQSLGQGLEFLIYFQGNSAPDKSGLPSDRFSAERTGGSVSTLTIQRTQQEDSAVYLCASSPELNTEAFFGQGTRLTVV.

V is TRBV5-1 and J is TRBJ2-1, with D uncertain. Germline CDR1 SGHRS, CDR2 YFSETQ. CDR3 length: 14 residues. Trimming cost V 3 bases and J 9 bases, with 16 bases left between them. The CDR3 loop is CASSYTGHTGEQFF. The CDR3 DNA sequence: TGCGCCAGCAGCTATACCGGCCACACCGGTGAGCAGTTCTTC.

The gene calls are TRBV10-3 and TRBJ1-2; D perhaps matches TRBD1 (6 bases). The CDR3 has 13 amino acids. In germline, CDR1 is ENHRY, CDR2 SYGVKD. Deletions cut 9 bases from V and 4 bases from J, with 15 bases between. The CDR3 DNA sequence: TGTGCCATAGACAGGCGAAATTCCTATGGCTACACCTTC. Its protein is CAIDRRNSYGYTF.

This clone occurred once. V is TRBV19 and J is TRBJ1-1, with D unresolved. Germline values: CDR1 LNHDA, CDR2 SQIVND (reference sequence). Trimming removed 3 bases at V and 1 base at J, with 15 bases between. CDR3 length: 16 residues. CDR3 loop: CASSIRQAGQNTEAFF. CDR3 coding DNA: TGTGCCAGTAGTATCAGGCAGGCAGGCCAGAACACTGAAGCTTTCTTT.

Turning to this clone: Germline and junction disagree at one end, which may indicate a read error. V gene TRBV7-7 combines with J gene TRBJ2-5; weak D call: TRBD2 (5 bases). Germline CDR1 reads SSHAT; CDR2 reads FNYEAQ (reference sequence). The CDR3 contains 15 residues. CDR3 loop: CASSSGLLFTETQYF. The CDR3, as DNA: TGTGCTAGCAGCTCCGGACTCTTGTTCACGGAGACCCAGTACTTC.